This T cell receptor (beta chain) originates from a study of T cells in Graves' hyperthyroidism and ophthalmopathy. Study-wide points: Blood held most thyroid clonotypes expanded above 0.001 frequency. Ophthalmopathy was told apart from stable hyperthyroidism by a 13 V-J model.

Amplified regions were TCR beta CDR3 sequences from RNA transcripts. First-round RT-PCR of the TCR CDR3 relied on the HTBI primer set. TCRdb re-analysed the multiplex PCR reads in MiXCR, keeping a single row per CDR3 protein. The top ten clones hold around 16% of a sample with around 690,000 distinct CDR3 sequences, about 18% of them seen once. The germline V and J ends were trimmed by 4 bases and 0 bases, with 10 bases remaining between them. The CDR3 loop spans 15 amino acids. Per the germline V gene, CDR1 is SGHKS and CDR2 is YYEKEE (reference sequence). Turning to this clonotype: Its antigen is currently unknown.

The chain joins TRBV5-5 to TRBJ2-2; D possibly corresponds to TRBD1 (5 bases). This sequence was found in a man aged 50-60 years with Graves' hyperthyroidism. The sequencing sample was made of blood. CDR3 in amino acids: CASSRTQANTGELFF. CDR3 DNA sequence: TGTGCCAGCAGCAGGACACAAGCGAACACCGGGGAGCTGTTTTTT. The variable domain in full, completed from reference TRBV5-5 and TRBJ2-2, reads DAGVTQSPTHLIKTRGQQVTLRCSPISGHKSVSWYQQVLGQGPQFIFQYYEKEERGRGNFPDRFSARQFPNYSSELNVNALLLGDSALYLCASSRTQANTGELFFGEGSRLTVL.